This entry describes one T cell receptor beta chain. Its antigen is not known. The data are from a study of cytomegalovirus exposure and HLA in healthy donors. Findings and limits, study-wide: The classifier reportedly diagnosed cytomegalovirus status with high specificity and sensitivity.

This table comes from immunoSEQ multiplex PCR, and its TCRdb copy is limited to in-frame clones, with some not included. The sample holds about 190,000 clones, 80% to 85% seen once. V dropped 2 bases and J dropped 5 bases, with 19 bases sitting between them. Germline V gene lookup returns CDR1 SGHDN and CDR2 FVKESK. The CDR3 is 18 amino acids. The sequence came from a woman under 30 in good health and CMV-seropositive. Sequencing used PBMCs. This chain connects TRBV14 to TRBJ1-6; D gene uncertain. In DNA, the CDR3 is TGTGCCAGCAGCCAATACGCCCAGGCTCTCCTCGATAATTCACCCCTCCACTTT. Amino acid sequence: CASSQYAQALLDNSPLHF.